The entry below describes one T cell receptor beta chain. Its antigen is still unknown. This record comes from a study of blood T cells in healthy people across ages. Study conclusions and caveats: The study found more naive CD4+ cells and higher diversity in long-lived than aged donors. Estimates of total diversity, which came from one million sequenced T cells, were considered to be underestimates.

Germline lookup yields CDR1 DFQATT and CDR2 SNEGSKA (reference sequence). J lost 0 bases, V lost 1 base, and 8 bases had no gene match. The CDR3 runs 16 residues. Sample-barcoded 5' priming and a J-beta primer mix drove a second PCR of 7 to 11 cycles. The authors tagged each cDNA molecule using a template-switch adaptor with 12 random nucleotides. MiXCR, run by TCRdb on the 5' RACE reads, gives a single entry per CDR3 protein. The data contain around 600,000 distinct CDR3 sequences, roughly 48% of them singletons. The specimen sequenced was blood. The J gene is TRBJ1-2, the V gene TRBV20-1; 7 positions match TRBD1. This sequence originates from a man older than 75 in good health. CDR3 coding DNA: TGCAGTGCTAGAGCGCTCTACGGGACAGCTAACTATGGCTACACCTTC. The encoded protein is CSARALYGTANYGYTF.